What follows describes a single TCR beta chain. Its specificity is not known. PCR amplification relied on 60 Vbeta primers (plus 13 Jbeta primers). Repertoires were generated with immunoSEQ multiplex PCR, while TCRdb's copy carries only in-frame clones and drops some. Of approximately 98,000 clones detected, roughly 70% appear once; the ten largest clones hold less than 2%. Healthy bone marrow donors made up the donors. This CDR3 comprises 13 residues. The V segment lost 8 bases and the J segment 5 bases; nucleotides outside the gene matches: 7. Germline V lookup: CDR1 MNHNY, CDR2 SVGAGI (reference sequence). This entry comes from a study of cytomegalovirus exposure and HLA in healthy donors. Findings and limits, study-wide: Published work reported that the classifier diagnosed cytomegalovirus status with high specificity and sensitivity.

Sequencing was done on a sample of PBMCs. The TCR originated in a male donor in good health and CMV-seronegative. V gene TRBV6-6 combines with J gene TRBJ2-5, with 8 bases that match TRBD1. CDR3 DNA sequence: TGTGCCAGCGGAGGGACAGGCCAGGAGACCCAGTACTTC. Translated, it gives CASGGTGQETQYF.